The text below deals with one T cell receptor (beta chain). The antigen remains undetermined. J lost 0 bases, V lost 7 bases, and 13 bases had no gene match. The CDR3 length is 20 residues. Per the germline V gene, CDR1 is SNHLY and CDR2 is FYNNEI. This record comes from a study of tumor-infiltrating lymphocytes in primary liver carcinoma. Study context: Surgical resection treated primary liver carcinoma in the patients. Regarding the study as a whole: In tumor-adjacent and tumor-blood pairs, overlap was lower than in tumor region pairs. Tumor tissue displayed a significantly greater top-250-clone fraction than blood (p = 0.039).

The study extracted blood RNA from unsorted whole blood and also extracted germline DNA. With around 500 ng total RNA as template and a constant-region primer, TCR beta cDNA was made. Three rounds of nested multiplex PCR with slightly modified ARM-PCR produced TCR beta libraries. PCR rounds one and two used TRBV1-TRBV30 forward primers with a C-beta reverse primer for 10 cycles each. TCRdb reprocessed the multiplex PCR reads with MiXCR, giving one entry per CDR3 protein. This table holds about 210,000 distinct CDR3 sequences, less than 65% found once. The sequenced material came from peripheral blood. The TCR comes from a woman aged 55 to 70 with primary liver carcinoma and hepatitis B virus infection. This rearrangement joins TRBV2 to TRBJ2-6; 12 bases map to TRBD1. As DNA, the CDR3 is TGTGCCAGCATCCTTACCGGGACAGGGGGCGGTTACTCTGGGGCCAACGTCCTGACTTTC. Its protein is CASILTGTGGGYSGANVLTF.